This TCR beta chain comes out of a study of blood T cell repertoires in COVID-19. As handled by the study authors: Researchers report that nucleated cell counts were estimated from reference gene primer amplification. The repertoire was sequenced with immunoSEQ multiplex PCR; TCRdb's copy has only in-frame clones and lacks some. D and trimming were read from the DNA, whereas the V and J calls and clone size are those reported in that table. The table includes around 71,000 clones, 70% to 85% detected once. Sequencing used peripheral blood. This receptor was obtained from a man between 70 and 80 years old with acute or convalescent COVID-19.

The CDR3 is CAVGRSGEQYF. The CDR3 bases are TGTGCCGTCGGGCGTTCGGGAGAGCAGTACTTC. The chain links TRBV6-5 to TRBJ2-7; D possibly corresponds to TRBD2 (5 bases). The CDR3 totals 11 residues. Trimming took off 11 bases at V and 7 bases at J, with 15 bases between the two ends. Germline CDR1 is MNHEY and CDR2 is SVGAGI.